This record concerns one T cell receptor beta chain sequence. The entry originates in a study of blood T cell repertoires in COVID-19. Germline values: CDR1 SGHDN, CDR2 FVKESK. This CDR3 spans 14 amino acids. V lost 3 bases to trimming and J lost 7 bases, with 15 bases between them. Repertoires were generated with immunoSEQ multiplex PCR, while TCRdb's copy carries only in-frame clones and drops some. The table shows 130,000 or so clones, with around 82% occurring only once. The sequence was collected from a man aged 60 to 69 with acute or convalescent COVID-19. The sample consisted of peripheral blood. This chain links TRBV14 with TRBJ1-1; possibly TRBD1 for D (5 bases). In nucleotides, the CDR3 is TGTGCCAGCAGCCACCACAGGTATGGAGATGAAGCTTTCTTT. It yields the protein CASSHHRYGDEAFF.